One and the same sample provided the 13 T cell receptor beta chains below, sequenced in a study of cytomegalovirus exposure and HLA in healthy donors. A multiplex PCR was run with 60 Vbeta primers and 13 Jbeta primers. The protocol was immunoSEQ multiplex PCR, while the TCRdb copy is restricted to in-frame clones and leaves out a portion. The top ten clones hold 7.8% of a sample with some 200,000 clones, 12% of them seen once. The material sequenced was PBMCs. These receptors were obtained from a man in his forties or fifties in good health and CMV-seropositive.

V usage is TRBV18 and J usage is TRBJ2-3, with 10 bases that match TRBD2. CDR1 is KGHSH, CDR2 LQKENI, per germline. This CDR3 contains 15 residues. Germline trimming cut 3 bases from V and 5 bases from J; bases unmatched to any gene: 5. CDR3 loop: CASSPGAGGLDTQYF. The CDR3 DNA follows: TGTGCCAGCTCACCGGGAGCGGGGGGGCTAGATACGCAGTATTTT.

This clone was counted between two and nine times. This rearrangement joins TRBV5-1 to TRBJ2-7; D is possibly TRBD2 (5 bases). This CDR3 contains 14 residues. Trimming cost V 2 bases and J 0 bases, with 9 bases left between them. Germline V lookup: CDR1 SGHRS, CDR2 YFSETQ. In DNA, the CDR3 is TGCGCCAGCAGCTTAGCGGATTTCTCCTACGAGCAGTACTTC. It specifies CASSLADFSYEQYF.

The chain carries TRBV19 and TRBJ1-1, with TRBD1 matching over 7 bases. The CDR3 loop spans 13 amino acids. J gave up 1 base and V 6 bases, and 2 bases lay outside the gene matches. Germline V gives CDR1 LNHDA, CDR2 SQIVND (reference sequence). Written as DNA, the CDR3 is TGTGCCAGTAGGACAGGGTGGAACACTGAAGCTTTCTTT. Its translation: CASRTGWNTEAFF.

The V gene is TRBV9, the J gene TRBJ2-7; TRBD1 matches at 10 bases. Germline assignment: CDR1 SGDLS and CDR2 YYNGEE. The CDR3 contains 15 residues. V lost 1 base to trimming and J lost 4 bases; unmatched junction nucleotides: 5. Written as DNA, the CDR3 is TGTGCCAGCAGCGTAACCGGGACAGGGGTGTACGAGCAGTACTTC. Its protein product is CASSVTGTGVYEQYF.

This clone appeared a few times. The rearrangement joins TRBV4-3 to TRBJ1-2; no firm D call. CDR1 is LGHNA, CDR2 YSLEER, per germline. The CDR3 is 11 residues long. Trimming pared 6 bases from V and 5 bases from J, leaving 7 bases between. CDR3 sequence (DNA): TGCGCCAGCAGAATCCGGTATGGCTACACCTTC. This sequence encodes CASRIRYGYTF.

This sequence joins TRBV5-5 and TRBJ1-1; the D gene is possibly TRBD1 (5 bases). The germline V gene encodes CDR1 SGHKS and CDR2 YYEKEE (reference sequence). Trimming removed 4 bases at V and 8 bases at J, with 12 bases between. The CDR3 is made up of 12 amino acids. CDR3 sequence: CASSTKGLEAFF. In DNA, the CDR3 is TGTGCCAGCAGCACAAAGGGGCTCGAAGCTTTCTTT.

This clone was detected once. V is TRBV6-6 and J is TRBJ2-3; 7 nucleotides match TRBD1. Unmatched junction bases numbered 9, after V lost 5 bases and J lost 1 base. There are 16 residues in the CDR3. Germline V lookup: CDR1 MNHNY, CDR2 SVGAGI (reference sequence). The CDR3 DNA sequence: TGTGCCAGCAGTGGGACAGCCTTTCAAGGCACAGATACGCAGTATTTT. Amino acid sequence: CASSGTAFQGTDTQYF.

In this sample, this clone turned up a few times. The V gene is TRBV30, the J gene TRBJ1-4, with D maybe TRBD1 (6 bases). The V and J ends lost 0 bases and 8 bases respectively, with 13 bases between them. Germline lookup yields CDR1 GTSNPN and CDR2 SVGIG (reference sequence). This CDR3 comprises 14 residues. CDR3 amino acids: CAWSVGQKTEKLFF. The CDR3 DNA sequence: TGTGCCTGGAGTGTAGGACAGAAGACGGAAAAACTGTTTTTT.

This chain joins TRBV7-3 and TRBJ1-1; possibly TRBD1 for D (6 bases). V lost 2 bases, J lost 0 bases, and 10 bases lay in between. The CDR3 contains 15 residues. Germline loops: CDR1 SGHTA, CDR2 FQGTGA. DNA for the CDR3: TGTGCCAGCAGCTTAGGGCAGGGGATGAACACTGAAGCTTTCTTT. It codes for CASSLGQGMNTEAFF. Full variable domain (rest looked up from reference TRBV7-3 and TRBJ1-1): GAGVSQTPSNKVTEKGKYVELRCDPISGHTALYWYRQSLGQGPEFLIYFQGTGAADDSGLPNDRFFAVRPEGSVSTLKIQRTERGDSAVYLCASSLGQGMNTEAFFGQGTRLTVV.

J is TRBJ2-3 and V is TRBV5-6; 10 bases map to TRBD2. This CDR3 comprises 16 residues. From germline, CDR1 is SGHDT and CDR2 YYEEEE. Trimming cost V 4 bases and J 0 bases; bases outside gene matches: 5. The CDR3: CASSRSGGRSTDTQYF. The CDR3 DNA is TGTGCCAGCAGCCGTAGCGGGGGGCGAAGCACAGATACGCAGTATTTT.

By share of the sample, this clone is medium-sized (0.01 to 0.1%). This chain links TRBV4-3 with TRBJ1-1, with 9 bases that match TRBD1. CDR1 and CDR2 (germline): LGHNA, YSLEER. The V and J ends lost 4 bases and 1 base, in that order; junction bases with no gene match: 1. CDR3 length: 14 amino acids. CDR3 DNA sequence: TGCGCCAGCAGCCGACAGGGGGGGAACACTGAAGCTTTCTTT. Translating gives CASSRQGGNTEAFF.

This clone was counted ten times or more. The same CDR3 can be traced to other DNA sequences in this sample. This sequence joins TRBV5-1 and TRBJ2-5; 9 positions match TRBD1. The CDR3 runs 14 residues. V shed 5 bases and J 1 base; nucleotides not matched to a gene: 3. The germline V gene has CDR1 SGHRS and CDR2 YFSETQ. CDR3 region: CASRPGQGQETQYF. The DNA for the CDR3 is TGCGCCAGCAGGCCGGGACAGGGCCAAGAGACCCAGTACTTC.

This clone has only a few counts. The V and J genes are TRBV5-6 and TRBJ1-4; no clear D gene. Germline V CDR1 and CDR2: SGHDT, YYEEEE. Between the trimmed V and J ends, which lost 4 bases and 4 bases, there was a span of 11 bases. The CDR3 extends over 14 amino acids. In DNA form, the CDR3 reads TGTGCCAGCAGCCCCCAGTTTGGTAATGAAAAACTGTTTTTT. Its translation is CASSPQFGNEKLFF.